These 5 T cell receptor beta chains came from one sample sequenced in a study of blood T cell repertoires in COVID-19. Data came from immunoSEQ multiplex PCR; TCRdb stores just in-frame clones and leaves some out. The sample contains 150,000 to 200,000 clones, 70% to 90% of which appear only once. Specimen: PBMCs or T cells enriched from blood (not recorded which). These receptors were taken from a man in his forties who had recovered from COVID-19.

This clone occurred once. The chain has TRBV29-1 and TRBJ1-1; D perhaps matches TRBD1 (6 bases). This CDR3 has 11 residues. Germline V gene sequence: CDR1 SQVTM, CDR2 ANQGSEA. V was cut by 6 bases and J by 3 bases, with 8 bases left in between. CDR3 loop: CSVQGYTEAFF. The CDR3 DNA reads as TGCAGCGTCCAGGGGTACACTGAAGCTTTCTTT.

The chain employs TRBV15 and TRBJ2-5; 8 bases are a match to TRBD1. Trimming at V came to 5 bases and at J to 7 bases, leaving 9 bases not matched to a gene. From germline, CDR1 is LNHNV and CDR2 YYDKDF (reference sequence). The CDR3 consists of 14 residues. CDR3 region: CATSPPGQATTQYF. The CDR3 DNA reads TGTGCCACCAGCCCCCCGGGACAGGCCACGACCCAGTACTTC.

This clone was detected only a few times. The chain recombines TRBV5-5 with TRBJ2-7, with D uncertain. CDR1 and CDR2 from the germline V gene are SGHKS and YYEKEE (reference sequence). V lost 0 bases and J lost 3, with 13 bases in between. The CDR3 loop spans 15 amino acids. For the CDR3, the DNA is TGTGCCAGCAGCTTGGAGTCCAGTCCCCTCTACGAGCAGTACGTC. This codes for CASSLESSPLYEQYV.

The chain employs TRBV7-8 and TRBJ1-5; 7 nucleotides agree with TRBD1. V lost 5 bases, J lost 1 base, and 5 bases stayed unmatched. The length of the CDR3 is 15 residues. CDR1 and CDR2 (germline): SGHVS, FQNEAQ. The DNA of the CDR3 is TGTGCCAGCAGCACTGGGACAGCCAGCAATCAGCCCCAGCATTTT. Translated: CASSTGTASNQPQHF.

The genes are TRBV18 and TRBJ2-7, with TRBD1 identical over 7 bases. The CDR3 consists of 14 residues. V trimming: 4 bases; J trimming: 4 bases; junction bases outside the gene matches: 7. Looked up from germline, CDR1 is KGHSH and CDR2 is LQKENI. The CDR3 region is CASSQGRGFYEQYF. Written as DNA, the CDR3 is TGTGCCAGCTCACAGGGCAGGGGGTTTTACGAGCAGTACTTC.